Shown below are 28 T cell receptor beta chains from a single sample sequenced in a study of blood T cell repertoires in COVID-19. Assay used: immunoSEQ multiplex PCR; TCRdb lists only in-frame clones, some missing. Among approximately 170,000 clones, around 89% were seen once, and the ten largest hold 2% to 2.5%. The source material was peripheral blood. The receptor source for this set is a man aged 50-60 years who had recovered from COVID-19.

This chain joins TRBV5-1 and TRBJ1-4, with 7 positions matching TRBD1. With V trimmed by 1 base and J by 8 bases, 8 bases remained unmatched. There are 15 residues in the CDR3. Germline loops: CDR1 SGHRS, CDR2 YFSETQ. CDR3 nucleotide sequence: TGCGCCAGCAGCTTGTTACAGGGGTCCTCAGAAAAACTGTTTTTT. It is translated as CASSLLQGSSEKLFF.

The DNA for the CDR3 is TGTGCCAGCAGCTTAGGGCTAGCGGGGACAGATACGCAGTATTTT. Protein: CASSLGLAGTDTQYF. The gene calls are TRBV7-7 and TRBJ2-3; 9 bases are shared with TRBD2. Germline CDR1 reads SSHAT; CDR2 reads FNYEAQ (reference sequence). J gave up 3 bases and V 1 base, and 2 bases lay outside the gene matches. The CDR3 has 15 residues.

V usage is TRBV6-5 and J usage is TRBJ2-5, with TRBD2 matching 10 bases. The length of the CDR3 is 16 residues. Germline lookup yields CDR1 MNHEY and CDR2 SVGAGI. Unmatched junction bases numbered 6, after V lost 0 bases and J lost 5 bases. The CDR3 nucleotides are TGTGCCAGCAGTTACTCGCTAGCGGGAGTCGGGGAGACCCAGTACTTC. Encoded protein: CASSYSLAGVGETQYF.

The chain carries TRBV7-2 and TRBJ2-7; 14 nucleotides align to TRBD2. Germline trimming cut 6 bases from V and 6 bases from J; bases unmatched to any gene: 7. CDR1 and CDR2 (germline): SGHTA, FQGNSA. CDR3 length: 15 amino acids. This CDR3 reads CASSLLGLAGGEQYF. The CDR3 nucleotides are TGTGCCAGCAGTCTTCTTGGACTAGCGGGGGGCGAGCAGTACTTC.

The chain has TRBV27 and TRBJ1-2; the match to TRBD1 covers 7 bases. Germline CDR1 and CDR2: MNHEY and SMNVEV (reference sequence). This CDR3 comprises 15 residues. The junction had 9 bases not matched to a gene; V was cut back by 5 bases and J by 3 bases. The CDR3 here is CASSPVPDRYYGYTF. CDR3 sequence (DNA): TGTGCCAGCAGTCCAGTTCCGGACAGGTACTATGGCTACACCTTC.

The rearrangement uses TRBV6-4 and TRBJ2-4, with TRBD1 as a possible D gene (6 bases). V lost 3 bases and J lost 10, with 13 bases in between. The CDR3 covers 13 residues. CDR1 MRHNA and CDR2 SNTAGT come from the germline V gene. CDR3 protein: CASSEQGRGIQYF. CDR3 bases: TGTGCCAGCAGTGAACAGGGACGAGGAATTCAGTACTTC.

The chain couples TRBV5-8 to TRBJ1-5, with D possibly TRBD1 on 5 matching bases. The germline V and J ends were trimmed by 6 bases and 7 bases, with 14 bases remaining between them. Germline assignment: CDR1 SGHTS and CDR2 YDEGEE. The CDR3 contains 13 residues. CDR3 sequence: CASTAGGAQPQHF. CDR3 bases: TGTGCCAGCACCGCCGGCGGGGCCCAGCCCCAGCATTTT.

The chain has TRBV5-6 and TRBJ2-5, with a weak D call TRBD2 (6 bases). V lost 3 bases, J lost 1 base, and 10 bases lay in between. The germline CDR1 and CDR2 sequences are SGHDT and YYEEEE. This CDR3 is built from 14 residues. CDR3 protein: CASSSGLPQETQYF. CDR3 DNA sequence: TGTGCCAGCAGCTCGGGACTCCCCCAAGAGACCCAGTACTTC.

The rearrangement joins TRBV25-1 to TRBJ1-5; no reliable D call. V lost 4 bases to trimming and J lost 4 bases, with 11 bases between them. The CDR3 contains 14 residues. CDR1 is MGHDK, CDR2 SYGVNS, per germline. The DNA of the CDR3 is TGTGCCAGCAGTGGTCACAATCTGAATCAGCCCCAGCATTTT. Amino acids: CASSGHNLNQPQHF.

V is TRBV29-1 and J is TRBJ2-3, with 8 nucleotides matching TRBD1. The junction had 10 bases not matched to a gene; V was cut back by 1 base and J by 4 bases. Per the germline V gene, CDR1 is SQVTM and CDR2 is ANQGSEA. This CDR3 is built from 16 residues. For the CDR3, the DNA is TGCAGCGTTGAAGTTTGGCCAGGGGGCGCAGCAGATACGCAGTATTTT. It codes for CSVEVWPGGAADTQYF.

This rearrangement joins TRBV9 to TRBJ2-3; perhaps TRBD2 as D (5 bases). The germline V and J ends were trimmed by 3 bases and 2 bases, with 16 bases remaining between them. The germline V gene has CDR1 SGDLS and CDR2 YYNGEE. This CDR3 region has 16 residues. CDR3 nucleotides: TGTGCCAGCAGCGCGAACTTCGTGCTAGCCACAGATACGCAGTATTTT. Translated, it gives CASSANFVLATDTQYF.

The V and J genes are TRBV19 and TRBJ1-4; D gene uncertain. The ends were cut back, 7 bases at V and 10 bases at J, with 7 bases in the middle. The germline CDR1 and CDR2 sequences are LNHDA and SQIVND (reference sequence). There are 10 residues in the CDR3. The CDR3 DNA sequence: TGTGCCAGTAAAAGAGGAAAACTGTTTTTT. It translates to CASKRGKLFF.

This rearrangement joins TRBV2 to TRBJ1-5; TRBD1 might be the D (6 bases). Germline V gene data show CDR1 as SNHLY and CDR2 as FYNNEI. This CDR3 has 18 residues. Trimming pared 6 bases from V and 0 bases from J, leaving 21 bases between. Here the CDR3 DNA reads TGTGCCAGCAGAGCTAGGGGCAGGGGCGTCCTTAGCAATCAGCCCCAGCATTTT. This encodes CASRARGRGVLSNQPQHF.

This sequence joins TRBV6-4 and TRBJ2-3; unclear D gene. The CDR3 is 13 amino acids. Germline V CDR1 and CDR2: MRHNA, SNTAGT. The V and J ends lost 3 bases and 6 bases respectively, with 10 bases between them. The CDR3 DNA is TGTGCCAGCAGTGAAGACTGGCAGGATACGCAGTATTTT. Its protein product is CASSEDWQDTQYF.

This chain uses TRBV5-5 with TRBJ2-3, with TRBD1 as a possible D gene (6 bases). This CDR3 spans 16 amino acids. From germline, CDR1 is SGHKS and CDR2 YYEKEE (reference sequence). V was cut by 1 base and J by 3 bases, with 15 bases left in between. The CDR3 DNA reads TGTGCCAGCAGCTTGCAAGCAGGGGCTGTTACAGATACGCAGTATTTT. Protein: CASSLQAGAVTDTQYF. The full variable domain, rest sourced from reference TRBV5-5 and TRBJ2-3, is DAGVTQSPTHLIKTRGQQVTLRCSPISGHKSVSWYQQVLGQGPQFIFQYYEKEERGRGNFPDRFSARQFPNYSSELNVNALLLGDSALYLCASSLQAGAVTDTQYFGPGTRLTVL.

The chain recombines TRBV3-1 (or the pseudogene TRBV3-2) with TRBJ2-1, with D perhaps matching TRBD1 (6 bases). This CDR3 is built from 14 residues. CDR1 is LGHDT, CDR2 YNNKEL, per germline (reference sequence). Trimming shortened V by 6 bases and J by 8 bases, and 17 bases separated the two germline ends. The CDR3 DNA reads TGTGCCAGCAGTTGGACAGCCAAGTCGGATGAGCAGTTCTTC. Translation gives CASSWTAKSDEQFF.

The genes are TRBV7-9 and TRBJ1-6; a possible D gene is TRBD1 (6 bases). The CDR3 spans 14 residues. Germline V CDR1 and CDR2: SEHNR, FQNEAQ (reference sequence). Between the trimmed V and J ends, which lost 2 bases and 8 bases, there was a span of 10 bases. The CDR3 spells CASSLTRGDSPLHF. CDR3 nucleotide sequence: TGTGCCAGCAGCTTAACCAGGGGAGATTCACCCCTCCACTTT.

The chain recombines TRBV5-1 with TRBJ2-1, with 10 bases identical to TRBD2. In germline, CDR1 is SGHRS, CDR2 YFSETQ. The J segment lost 3 bases and the V segment lost 0 bases, leaving 9 bases of the junction unmatched. The CDR3 contains 18 residues. The CDR3 DNA sequence: TGCGCCAGCAGCTTGGCTCCCCTAGCGGGAGCTGGCTACAATGAGCAGTTCTTC. Encoded protein: CASSLAPLAGAGYNEQFF.

The V call is TRBV5-6, the J call TRBJ2-7; the D gene is possibly TRBD1 (7 bases). The CDR3 covers 16 residues. V dropped 5 bases and J dropped 7 bases, with 25 bases sitting between them. Germline V gives CDR1 SGHDT, CDR2 YYEEEE. The CDR3 sequence is CASRGLDRLGRGEQYF. The CDR3 DNA is TGTGCCAGCAGGGGTTTGGACAGGCTGGGGCGGGGAGAGCAGTACTTC.

The rearrangement links TRBV20-1 to TRBJ2-5, with 9 bases fitting TRBD2. With V trimmed by 6 bases and J by 5 bases, 1 base remained unmatched. CDR3 length equals 11 residues. Germline CDR1 is DFQATT and CDR2 is SNEGSKA (reference sequence). This CDR3 reads CSAAGGETQYF. CDR3 bases: TGCAGTGCGGCGGGGGGGGAGACCCAGTACTTC.

The gene calls are TRBV7-8 and TRBJ1-5, with D maybe TRBD1 (6 bases). The CDR3 covers 17 residues. Trimming removed 0 bases at V and 6 bases at J, with 18 bases between. Germline CDR1 SGHVS, CDR2 FQNEAQ. For the CDR3, the DNA is TGTGCCAGCAGCTTAGCTGGAACAGGGAAGGTCAGTCAGCCCCAGCATTTT. It yields the protein CASSLAGTGKVSQPQHF. Combining the CDR3 with reference TRBV7-8 and TRBJ1-5 gives the whole variable domain GAGVSQSPRYKVAKRGQDVALRCDPISGHVSLFWYQQALGQGPEFLTYFQNEAQLDKSGLPSDRFFAERPEGSVSTLKIQRTQQEDSAVYLCASSLAGTGKVSQPQHFGDGTRLSIL.

V and J are TRBV7-8 and TRBJ2-7; no definite D call. There are 15 residues in the CDR3. Germline assignment: CDR1 SGHVS and CDR2 FQNEAQ. Trimming cost V 0 bases and J 4 bases, with 13 bases left between them. CDR3 sequence reads: CASSLADGVTYEQYF. The DNA for the CDR3 is TGTGCCAGCAGCTTAGCTGACGGTGTGACTTACGAGCAGTACTTC.

The chain employs TRBV30 and TRBJ2-3; a possible D gene is TRBD2 (6 bases). Between the trimmed V and J ends, which lost 0 bases and 3 bases, there was a span of 16 bases. This CDR3 contains 16 residues. Germline lookup yields CDR1 GTSNPN and CDR2 SVGIG (reference sequence). CDR3 bases: TGTGCCTGGAGTGTTGTTCGGCGGGGAAGAACAGATACGCAGTATTTT. The encoded protein is CAWSVVRRGRTDTQYF.

This clone was observed a single time. This sequence joins TRBV4-1 and TRBJ2-3, with a weak D call TRBD2 (6 bases). The V gene lost 4 bases and the J gene lost 0 bases, with 11 bases spanning the gap. Germline values: CDR1 MGHRA, CDR2 YSYEKL. The CDR3 contains 15 residues. This CDR3 reads CASSRERGSTDTQYF. The DNA of the CDR3 is TGCGCCAGCAGCCGTGAACGGGGGAGCACAGATACGCAGTATTTT.

DNA for the CDR3: TGTGCCAGCAGCACTAGGGGCCAGCGGGTAGTCAATGAGCAGTTCTTC. Its protein is CASSTRGQRVVNEQFF. This sequence joins TRBV7-9 and TRBJ2-1; tentative D call: TRBD2 (6 bases). CDR1 and CDR2 from the germline V gene are SEHNR and FQNEAQ (reference sequence). The CDR3 spans 16 residues. With 5 bases removed from V and 6 bases from J, the gap between germline ends came to 20 bases.

J is TRBJ2-1 and V is TRBV12-3 or TRBV12-4; 8 bases are a match to TRBD1. The CDR3 loop spans 12 amino acids. Trimming took 5 bases from V and 12 from J; bases not matched to a gene: 6. The CDR3: CASSTQGTGQFF. CDR3 sequence (DNA): TGTGCCAGCAGTACTCAGGGGACAGGGCAGTTCTTC.

This sequence joins TRBV24-1 and TRBJ2-1; TRBD1 matches at 8 bases. The CDR3 is 13 amino acids. Germline V lookup: CDR1 KGHDR, CDR2 SFDVKD. J was trimmed by 10 bases and V by 7 bases; bases with no gene match: 8. This CDR3 reads CATSGFRGQEQFF. The CDR3 bases are TGTGCCACCAGCGGATTCAGGGGGCAGGAGCAGTTCTTC.

About this clone itself: Other nucleotide sequences in the sample specify the same CDR3. This chain uses TRBV11-2 with TRBJ2-2, with 8 bases aligning to TRBD1. V gave up 1 base and J gave up 3 bases; unmatched junction bases: 1. The CDR3 runs to 15 residues. CDR1 SGHAT and CDR2 FQNNGV come from the germline V gene. Here the CDR3 reads CASSLAGGYTGELFF. CDR3 bases: TGTGCCAGCAGCTTAGCAGGGGGCTACACCGGGGAGCTGTTTTTT.